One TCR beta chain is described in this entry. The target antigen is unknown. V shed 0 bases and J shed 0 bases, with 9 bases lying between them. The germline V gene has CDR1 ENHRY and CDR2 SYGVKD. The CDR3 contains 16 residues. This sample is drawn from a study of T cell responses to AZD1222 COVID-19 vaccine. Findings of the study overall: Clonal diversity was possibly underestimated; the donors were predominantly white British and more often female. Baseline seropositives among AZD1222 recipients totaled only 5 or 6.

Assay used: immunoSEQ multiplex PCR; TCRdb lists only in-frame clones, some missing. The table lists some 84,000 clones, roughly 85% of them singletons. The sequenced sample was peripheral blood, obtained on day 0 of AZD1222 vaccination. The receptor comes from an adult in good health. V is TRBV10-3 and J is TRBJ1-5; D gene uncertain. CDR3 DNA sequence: TGTGCCATCAGTGAGTCGGCAGGTTATAGCAATCAGCCCCAGCATTTT. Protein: CAISESAGYSNQPQHF.